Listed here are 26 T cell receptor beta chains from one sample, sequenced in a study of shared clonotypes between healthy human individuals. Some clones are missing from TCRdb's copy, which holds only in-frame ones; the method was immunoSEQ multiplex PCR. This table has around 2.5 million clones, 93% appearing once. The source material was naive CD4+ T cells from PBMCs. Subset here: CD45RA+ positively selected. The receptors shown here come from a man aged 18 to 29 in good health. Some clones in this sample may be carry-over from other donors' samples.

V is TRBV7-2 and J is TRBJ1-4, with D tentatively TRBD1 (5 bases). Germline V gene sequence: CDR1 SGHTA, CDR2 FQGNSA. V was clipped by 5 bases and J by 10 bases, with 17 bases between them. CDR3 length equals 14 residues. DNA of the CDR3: TGTGCCAGCAGCCCTCGGGCAGGGATGGGAAAACTGTTTTTT. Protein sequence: CASSPRAGMGKLFF.

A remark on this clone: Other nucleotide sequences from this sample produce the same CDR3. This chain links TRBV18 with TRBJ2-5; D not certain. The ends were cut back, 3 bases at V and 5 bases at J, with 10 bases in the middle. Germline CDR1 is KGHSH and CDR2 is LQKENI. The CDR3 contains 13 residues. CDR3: CASSPGSAETQYF. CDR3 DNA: TGTGCCAGCTCACCTGGGTCCGCGGAGACCCAGTACTTC.

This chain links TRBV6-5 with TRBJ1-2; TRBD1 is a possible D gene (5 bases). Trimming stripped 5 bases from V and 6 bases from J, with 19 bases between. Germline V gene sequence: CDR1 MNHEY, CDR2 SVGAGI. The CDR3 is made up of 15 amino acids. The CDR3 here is CASSTPGADYHGYTF. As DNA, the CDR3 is TGTGCCAGCAGTACCCCCGGGGCCGACTACCATGGCTACACCTTC.

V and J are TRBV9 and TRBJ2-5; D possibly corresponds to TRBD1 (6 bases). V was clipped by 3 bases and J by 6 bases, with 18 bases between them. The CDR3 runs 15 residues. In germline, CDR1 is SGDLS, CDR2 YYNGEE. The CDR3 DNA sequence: TGTGCCAGCAGCGGCAGCGGACAGTCCCTTCAGACCCAGTACTTC. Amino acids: CASSGSGQSLQTQYF.

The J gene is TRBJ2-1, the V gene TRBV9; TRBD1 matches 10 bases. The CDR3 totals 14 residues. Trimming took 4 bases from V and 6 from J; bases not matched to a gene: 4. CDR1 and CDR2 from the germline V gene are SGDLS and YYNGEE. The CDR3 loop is CASSQGQGSNEQFF. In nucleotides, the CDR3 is TGTGCCAGCAGCCAGGGACAGGGGTCCAATGAGCAGTTCTTC.

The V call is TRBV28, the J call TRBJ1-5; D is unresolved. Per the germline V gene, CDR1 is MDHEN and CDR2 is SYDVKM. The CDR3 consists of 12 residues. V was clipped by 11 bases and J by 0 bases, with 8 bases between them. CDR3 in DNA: TGTGCCTCCCTGGATAGCAATCAGCCCCAGCATTTT. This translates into CASLDSNQPQHF. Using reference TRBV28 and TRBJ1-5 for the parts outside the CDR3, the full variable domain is DVKVTQSSRYLVKRTGEKVFLECVQDMDHENMFWYRQDPGLGLRLIYFSYDVKMKEKGDIPEGYSVSREKKERFSLILESASTNQTSMYLCASLDSNQPQHFGDGTRLSIL.

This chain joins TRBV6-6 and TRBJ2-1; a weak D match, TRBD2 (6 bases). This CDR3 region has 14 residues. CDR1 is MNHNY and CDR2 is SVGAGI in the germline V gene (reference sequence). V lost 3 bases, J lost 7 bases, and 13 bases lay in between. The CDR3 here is CASSYWTAGNEQFF. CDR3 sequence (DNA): TGTGCCAGCAGTTATTGGACGGCGGGGAATGAGCAGTTCTTC.

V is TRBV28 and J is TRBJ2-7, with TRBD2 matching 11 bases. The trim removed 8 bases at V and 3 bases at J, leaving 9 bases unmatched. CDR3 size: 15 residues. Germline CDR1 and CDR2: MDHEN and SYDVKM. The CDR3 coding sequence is TGTGCCAGCCTCCTAGCGGGAGGTGGCGGCTACGAGCAGTACTTC. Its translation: CASLLAGGGGYEQYF.

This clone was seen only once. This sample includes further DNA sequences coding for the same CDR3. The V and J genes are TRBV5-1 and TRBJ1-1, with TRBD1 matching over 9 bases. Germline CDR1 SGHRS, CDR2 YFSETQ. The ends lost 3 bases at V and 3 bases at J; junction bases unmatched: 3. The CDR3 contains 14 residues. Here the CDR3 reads CASSSRTGDTEAFF. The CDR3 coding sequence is TGCGCCAGCAGCTCTAGGACAGGGGACACTGAAGCTTTCTTT.

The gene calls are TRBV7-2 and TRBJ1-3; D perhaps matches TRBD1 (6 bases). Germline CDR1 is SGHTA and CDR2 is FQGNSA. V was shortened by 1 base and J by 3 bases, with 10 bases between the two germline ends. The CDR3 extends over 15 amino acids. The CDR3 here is CASSLVGGFGNTIYF. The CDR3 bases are TGTGCCAGCAGCTTAGTAGGGGGTTTTGGAAACACCATATATTTT.

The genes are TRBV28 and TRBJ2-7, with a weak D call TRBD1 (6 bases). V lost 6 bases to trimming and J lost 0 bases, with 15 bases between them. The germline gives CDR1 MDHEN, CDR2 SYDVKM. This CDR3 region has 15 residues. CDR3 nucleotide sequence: TGTGCCAGCAGACCCGTCCGGGACAACTCCTACGAGCAGTACTTC. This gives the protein CASRPVRDNSYEQYF.

The CDR3 sequence is CATSRVHGWRGLAKNIQYF. Written as DNA, the CDR3 is TGTGCCACCAGCAGAGTCCACGGGTGGCGGGGATTAGCCAAAAACATTCAGTACTTC. The chain uses TRBV15 and TRBJ2-4, with TRBD2 as a possible D gene (6 bases). Per germline, CDR1 LNHNV and CDR2 YYDKDF (reference sequence). The CDR3 totals 19 residues. V was pared by 1 base and J by 0 bases, with 19 bases between.

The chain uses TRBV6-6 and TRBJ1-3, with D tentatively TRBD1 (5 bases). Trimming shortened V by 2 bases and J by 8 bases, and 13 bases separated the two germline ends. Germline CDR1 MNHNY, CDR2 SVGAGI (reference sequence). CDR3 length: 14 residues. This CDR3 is CASSYRQNADTIYF. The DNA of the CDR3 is TGTGCCAGCAGTTACCGACAGAATGCGGACACCATATATTTT.

CDR3 nucleotide sequence: TGTGCCAGCAGTTACTTGCCAGTATCCTACGAGCAGTACTTC. As protein: CASSYLPVSYEQYF. V usage is TRBV6-5 and J usage is TRBJ2-7; D is uncertain. In germline, CDR1 is MNHEY, CDR2 SVGAGI. V was shortened by 1 base and J by 1 base, with 8 bases between the two germline ends. The CDR3 loop spans 14 amino acids.

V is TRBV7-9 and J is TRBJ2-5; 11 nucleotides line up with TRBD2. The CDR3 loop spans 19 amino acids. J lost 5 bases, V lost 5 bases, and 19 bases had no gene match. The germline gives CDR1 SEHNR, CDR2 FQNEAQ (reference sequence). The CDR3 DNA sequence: TGTGCCAGCAGCCGACCCTTCTTAGCGGGAGGGCCGTTCGGGGAGACCCAGTACTTC. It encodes CASSRPFLAGGPFGETQYF.

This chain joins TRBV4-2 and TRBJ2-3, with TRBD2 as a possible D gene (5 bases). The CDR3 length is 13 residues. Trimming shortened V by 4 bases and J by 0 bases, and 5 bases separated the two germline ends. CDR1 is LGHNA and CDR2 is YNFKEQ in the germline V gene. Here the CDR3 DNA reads TGTGCCAGCAGCCCTAGCAGCACAGATACGCAGTATTTT. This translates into CASSPSSTDTQYF.

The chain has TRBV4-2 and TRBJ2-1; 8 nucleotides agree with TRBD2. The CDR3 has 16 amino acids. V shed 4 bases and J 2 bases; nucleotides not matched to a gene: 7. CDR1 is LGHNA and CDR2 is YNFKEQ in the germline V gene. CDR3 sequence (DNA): TGTGCCAGCAGCCTCGGGGGGGGCATGACCTACAATGAGCAGTTCTTC. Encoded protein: CASSLGGGMTYNEQFF.

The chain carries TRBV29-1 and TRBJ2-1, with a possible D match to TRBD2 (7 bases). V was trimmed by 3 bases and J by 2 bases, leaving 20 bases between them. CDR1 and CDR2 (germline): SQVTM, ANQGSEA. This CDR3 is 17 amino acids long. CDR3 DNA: TGCAGCGTTGATCGACGCGGGGGCTTGGGGACCTACAATGAGCAGTTCTTC. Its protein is CSVDRRGGLGTYNEQFF.

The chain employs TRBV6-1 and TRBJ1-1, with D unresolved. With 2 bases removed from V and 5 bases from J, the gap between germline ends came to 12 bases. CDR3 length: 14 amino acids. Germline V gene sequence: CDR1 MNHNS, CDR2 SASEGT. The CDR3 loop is CASSESGRTTEAFF. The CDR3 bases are TGTGCCAGCAGTGAAAGCGGACGGACGACTGAAGCTTTCTTT.

The CDR3 DNA reads TGTGCCAGCAGGGTCCGGGAGGGGACGACAGATACGCAGTATTTT. Residues: CASRVREGTTDTQYF. V usage is TRBV6-5 and J usage is TRBJ2-3; TRBD2 matches 8 bases. Unmatched junction bases numbered 8, after V lost 6 bases and J lost 3 bases. The CDR3 contains 15 residues. From germline, CDR1 is MNHEY and CDR2 SVGAGI.

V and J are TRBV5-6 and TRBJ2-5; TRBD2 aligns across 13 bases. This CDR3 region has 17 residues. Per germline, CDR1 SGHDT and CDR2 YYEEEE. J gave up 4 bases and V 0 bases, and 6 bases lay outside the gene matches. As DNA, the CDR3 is TGTGCCAGCAGCTTGGGACTAGCGGGAGGTTGGGCAGAGACCCAGTACTTC. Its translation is CASSLGLAGGWAETQYF. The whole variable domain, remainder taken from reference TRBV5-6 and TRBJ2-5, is DAGVTQSPTHLIKTRGQQVTLRCSPKSGHDTVSWYQQALGQGPQFIFQYYEEEERQRGNFPDRFSGHQFPNYSSELNVNALLLGDSALYLCASSLGLAGGWAETQYFGPGTRLLVL.

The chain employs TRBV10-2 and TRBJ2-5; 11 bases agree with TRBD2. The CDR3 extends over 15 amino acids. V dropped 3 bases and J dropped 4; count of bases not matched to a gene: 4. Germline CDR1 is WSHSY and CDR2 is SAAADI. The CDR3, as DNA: TGCGCCAGCAGTGATGTAGCGGGGGGGGTAGAGACCCAGTACTTC. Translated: CASSDVAGGVETQYF.

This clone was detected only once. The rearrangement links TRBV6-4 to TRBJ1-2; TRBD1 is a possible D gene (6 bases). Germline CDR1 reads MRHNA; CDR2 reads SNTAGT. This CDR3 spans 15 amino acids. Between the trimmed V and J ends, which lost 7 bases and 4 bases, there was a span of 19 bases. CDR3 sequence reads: CASKLERGLSYGYTF. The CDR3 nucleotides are TGTGCCAGCAAACTCGAGCGGGGGCTATCCTATGGCTACACCTTC.

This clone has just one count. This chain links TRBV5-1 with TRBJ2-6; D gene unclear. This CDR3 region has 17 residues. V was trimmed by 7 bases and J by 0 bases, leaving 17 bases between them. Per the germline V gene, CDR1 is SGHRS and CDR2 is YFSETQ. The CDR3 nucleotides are TGCGCCAGCTCTTTCTACGGTCGGAGCTCTGGGGCCAACGTCCTGACTTTC. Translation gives CASSFYGRSSGANVLTF.

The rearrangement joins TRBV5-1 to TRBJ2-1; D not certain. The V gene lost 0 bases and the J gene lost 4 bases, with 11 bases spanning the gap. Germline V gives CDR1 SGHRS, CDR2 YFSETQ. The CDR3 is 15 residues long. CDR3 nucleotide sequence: TGCGCCAGCAGCTTGGGGGTGGACCGGTACAATGAGCAGTTCTTC. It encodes CASSLGVDRYNEQFF.

CDR3 region: CASSQRGGLPYEQYF. The CDR3 DNA reads TGCGCCAGCAGCCAAAGGGGTGGGTTGCCCTACGAGCAGTACTTC. The rearrangement uses TRBV4-3 and TRBJ2-5; maybe TRBD1 (5 bases). The DNA end is more similar to TRBJ2-7, so the J call may be wrong. CDR1 is LGHNA, CDR2 YSLEER, per germline. The CDR3 has 15 amino acids.